The rows below give T cell receptor beta chains drawn from one sample of a study of control samples from healthy donors and cancer patients. Generated by immunoSEQ multiplex PCR, the TCRdb table keeps only in-frame clones and is missing some. This table holds around 100,000 clones, about 88% found once. The material sequenced was blood. These receptors were obtained from a woman in her forties or fifties in good health. CDR3s include the opening cysteine and the closing phenylalanine or tryptophan. Each record gives: V gene, clone size, D gene, J gene, CDR3 protein, CDR3 DNA. A D gene is named only where the DNA matches it firmly. Size is stated for part of the rows, as once, few or many counts, or as a class when the clone is expanded.

TRBV24-1	few	TRBD1	TRBJ2-5	CATSDRERGLGETQYF	TGTGCCACCAGTGATAGGGAAAGGGGGCTCGGAGAGACCCAGTACTTC
TRBV28	NA	TRBD2	TRBJ2-1	CASSPALLAGVLDDEQFF	TGTGCCAGCAGTCCCGCCCTTCTAGCGGGGGTCCTTGATGATGAGCAGTTCTTC
TRBV5-1	NA	NA	TRBJ1-6	CASSLGQGSGNSPLHF	TGCGCCAGCAGCTTGGGTCAGGGGTCTGGGAATTCACCCCTCCACTTT
TRBV4-2	NA	TRBD2	TRBJ2-2	CASSQSSGGAGTGELFF	TGTGCCAGCAGCCAAAGTAGCGGGGGGGCCGGCACCGGGGAGCTGTTTTTT
TRBV4-1	NA	NA	TRBJ2-5	CASSQGGAPETQYF	TGCGCCAGCAGCCAAGGAGGAGCACCTGAGACCCAGTACTTC
TRBV9	NA	NA	TRBJ2-3	CASSGPSVLTSTDTQYF	TGTGCCAGCAGCGGGCCTTCGGTTCTTACTAGCACAGATACGCAGTATTTT
TRBV29-1	NA	NA	TRBJ2-7	CSVLGQRSGEQYF	TGCAGCGTTTTGGGGCAGCGATCGGGGGAGCAGTACTTC
TRBV24-1	NA	NA	TRBJ1-2	CATSPGANYGYTF	TGTGCCACCAGTCCGGGGGCTAACTATGGCTACACCTTC
TRBV11-3	few	TRBD2	TRBJ2-1	CASSLDPAGGWVNEQFF	TGTGCCAGCAGCTTAGACCCAGCGGGAGGCTGGGTCAATGAGCAGTTCTTC
TRBV25-1	NA	NA	TRBJ2-4	CASSALRGGKNIQYF	TGTGCCAGCAGTGCTCTCCGGGGTGGCAAAAACATTCAGTACTTC
TRBV28	NA	NA	TRBJ2-3	CASSFLQGTDTQYF	TGTGCCAGCAGTTTTCTACAGGGTACAGATACGCAGTATTTT
TRBV10-1	NA	NA	TRBJ2-7	CASSERGGSEQYF	TGCGCCAGCAGTGAGAGGGGGGGCTCCGAGCAGTACTTC
TRBV4-3	NA	NA	TRBJ1-5	CASSRDSQGREPQHF	TGCGCCAGCAGCCGCGACTCTCAGGGACGGGAGCCCCAGCATTTT
TRBV27	once	NA	TRBJ2-3	CASSLAGWASTDTQYF	TGTGCCAGCAGTTTAGCGGGGTGGGCTAGCACAGATACGCAGTATTTT
TRBV5-4	NA	NA	TRBJ2-7	CASSFRAMSSYEQYF	TGTGCCAGCAGCTTTCGGGCAATGAGCTCCTACGAGCAGTACTTC
TRBV5-1	NA	TRBD1	TRBJ2-5	CASSLGGQGARETQYF	TGCGCCAGCAGCTTAGGGGGACAGGGGGCAAGAGAGACCCAGTACTTC
TRBV5-4	NA	TRBD1	TRBJ2-1	CASRPGTVIDNEQFF	TGTGCCAGCAGGCCAGGGACAGTTATAGACAATGAGCAGTTCTTC
TRBV11-1	once	NA	TRBJ2-3	CASSLRGFSSTDTQYF	TGTGCCAGCAGCTTACGAGGCTTCTCTAGCACAGATACGCAGTATTTT
TRBV12-3/TRBV12-4	NA	NA	TRBJ1-2	CASGGLHGYTF	TGTGCCAGCGGGGGGCTCCATGGCTACACCTTC
TRBV30	NA	TRBD1	TRBJ1-1	CAWEPGQGVAEAFF	TGTGCCTGGGAACCGGGACAGGGGGTAGCGGAAGCTTTCTTT
TRBV5-4	NA	NA	TRBJ2-5	CASSLGGAPIQETQYF	TGTGCCAGCAGCCTTGGTGGAGCCCCGATCCAAGAGACCCAGTACTTC
TRBV2	NA	NA	TRBJ1-5	CASISSEGWNQPQHF	TGTGCCAGCATCTCCTCGGAGGGCTGGAATCAGCCCCAGCATTTT
TRBV3-1/TRBV3-2	NA	NA	TRBJ1-1	CASSQEIQPNTEAFF	TGTGCCAGCAGCCAAGAAATCCAGCCGAACACTGAAGCTTTCTTT
TRBV6-5	NA	TRBD1	TRBJ1-1	CASTGQGNTEAFF	TGTGCCAGCACTGGACAGGGGAACACTGAAGCTTTCTTT
TRBV6-5	NA	NA	TRBJ1-1	CASSYSTGTEAFF	TGTGCCAGCAGTTACTCGACGGGAACTGAAGCTTTCTTT
TRBV5-1	few	NA	TRBJ1-1	CASSLEVPRGNEAFF	TGCGCCAGCAGCTTGGAGGTTCCACGGGGGAATGAAGCTTTCTTT
TRBV2	NA	TRBD2	TRBJ2-3	CATRERESTDTQYF	TGTGCCACCAGAGAGCGGGAGAGCACAGATACGCAGTATTTT
TRBV5-6	NA	NA	TRBJ2-2	CASSPTGRGGSGELFF	TGTGCCAGCAGCCCGACCGGAAGGGGGGGGTCTGGGGAGCTGTTTTTT
TRBV28	NA	TRBD1	TRBJ2-2	CASSLFGTGTGELFF	TGTGCCAGCAGTTTATTCGGGACAGGGACCGGGGAGCTGTTTTTT
TRBV6-5	NA	NA	TRBJ1-2	CASSLAGTDYGYTF	TGTGCCAGCAGTCTCGCGGGGACGGACTATGGCTACACCTTC
TRBV7-8	NA	NA	TRBJ1-6	CASSLEKGTFVYPYNSPLHF	TGTGCCAGCAGCTTAGAGAAGGGTACATTCGTGTATCCTTATAATTCACCCCTCCACTTT
TRBV6-2/TRBV6-3	NA	NA	TRBJ2-1	CASSLSGTYNEQFF	TGTGCCAGCAGTCTTAGCGGTACCTACAATGAGCAGTTCTTC
TRBV18	NA	NA	TRBJ2-5	CASSPSGVQETQYF	TGTGCCAGCAGCCCTTCTGGGGTCCAAGAGACCCAGTACTTC
TRBV7-9	NA	TRBD2	TRBJ2-1	CASSSAGRDIYNEQFF	TGTGCCAGCAGCTCAGCGGGACGAGATATCTACAATGAGCAGTTCTTC